Listed here are 6 T cell receptor beta chains from one sample, sequenced in a study of cytomegalovirus exposure and HLA in healthy donors. Amplification used 60 Vbeta primers and 13 Jbeta primers. The protocol was immunoSEQ multiplex PCR, while the TCRdb copy is restricted to in-frame clones and leaves out a portion. Among about 110,000 clones listed, 71% were seen once. What was sequenced was PBMCs. All receptors derive from a female donor in good health and CMV-seronegative.

The chain uses TRBV5-1 and TRBJ1-2; 8 nucleotides align to TRBD1. The V gene end was trimmed by 4 bases and the J gene end by 6 bases; junction bases not matched to a gene: 2. The CDR3 is 12 residues long. The V gene's germline CDR1 is SGHRS and CDR2 YFSETQ. CDR3 sequence reads: CASSPTGDGYTF. In DNA form, the CDR3 reads TGCGCCAGCAGCCCGACAGGGGATGGCTACACCTTC.

CDR3 sequence: CASSLAVGSYGYTF. The CDR3 region has the DNA TGTGCCAGCAGCTTAGCCGTGGGCTCCTATGGCTACACCTTC. The gene calls are TRBV11-3 and TRBJ1-2; D is unclear. Trimming pared 1 base from V and 4 bases from J, leaving 10 bases between. Germline CDR1 SGHNT, CDR2 YENEEA. The CDR3 is 14 residues long.

This clone was counted once. The J gene is TRBJ2-1, the V gene TRBV29-1; the D gene is possibly TRBD1 (5 bases). The germline V and J ends were trimmed by 4 bases and 0 bases, with 16 bases remaining between them. From germline, CDR1 is SQVTM and CDR2 ANQGSEA. The CDR3 totals 16 residues. In nucleotides, the CDR3 is TGCAGCGTTGTGGCGCCCCTAAGGGGCTCCTACAATGAGCAGTTCTTC. It yields the protein CSVVAPLRGSYNEQFF.

This clone has ten or more counts. This chain connects TRBV5-5 to TRBJ1-4; no firm D call. Germline V gene sequence: CDR1 SGHKS, CDR2 YYEKEE (reference sequence). V lost 4 bases and J lost 8, with 15 bases in between. The CDR3 loop spans 14 amino acids. CDR3 sequence reads: CASSPFREVEKLFF. In DNA form, the CDR3 reads TGTGCCAGCAGCCCTTTCCGGGAGGTCGAAAAACTGTTTTTT.

There are a few counts of this clone. The germline gene is not matched at one end of the junction; a read error may be the cause. CDR3 nucleotide sequence: TGTTCCAGCAGCTTAGGGAGCGGGAGGGCCGGTTTTTACTCCTACGAGCAGTACTTC. Translated, it gives CSSSLGSGRAGFYSYEQYF. The chain carries TRBV7-9 and TRBJ2-7; TRBD2 matches at 10 bases. The CDR3 is 19 amino acids. CDR1 and CDR2 (germline): SEHNR, FQNEAQ (reference sequence). Drawing the rest from reference TRBV7-9 and TRBJ2-7, the complete variable domain is DTGVSQNPRHKITKRGQNVTFRCDPISEHNRLYWYRQTLGQGPEFLTYFQNEAQLEKSRLLSDRFSAERPKGSFSTLEIQRTEQGDSAMYLCSSSLGSGRAGFYSYEQYFGPGTRLTVT.

The chain recombines TRBV15 with TRBJ2-1; the D gene is possibly TRBD2 (6 bases). Trimming removed 0 bases from V and 3 bases from J, with 15 bases in between. The CDR3 is 17 residues long. The germline V gene has CDR1 LNHNV and CDR2 YYDKDF (reference sequence). The CDR3, as DNA: TGTGCCACCAGCAGAGATTTAGGCGGGGATCTCTACAATGAGCAGTTCTTC. This gives the protein CATSRDLGGDLYNEQFF.